The 5 T cell receptor beta chains presented below share a single source sample, sequenced in a study of cytomegalovirus exposure and HLA in healthy donors. PCR used 60 Vbeta primers and 13 Jbeta primers. Sequencing used immunoSEQ multiplex PCR; TCRdb keeps in-frame clones, though not all of them. The repertoire holds about 75,000 clones, with around 83% as singletons. Sequenced: PBMCs. The receptors were gathered from a man between 65 and 79 years old in good health and CMV-seropositive.

The J gene is TRBJ1-5, the V gene TRBV15; D might be TRBD1 (6 bases). This CDR3 spans 16 amino acids. V lost 6 bases, J lost 0 bases, and 15 bases lay in between. Germline loops: CDR1 LNHNV, CDR2 YYDKDF (reference sequence). Written as DNA, the CDR3 is TGTGCCACCAGTCGGGACAAGACTTATAGCAATCAGCCCCAGCATTTT. Its translation is CATSRDKTYSNQPQHF.

A few counts support this clone. The chain joins TRBV10-3 to TRBJ2-5; 10 nucleotides match TRBD2. In germline, CDR1 is ENHRY, CDR2 SYGVKD. This CDR3 is 15 amino acids long. The ends lost 5 bases at V and 1 base at J; junction bases unmatched: 4. Here the CDR3 DNA reads TGTGCCATCAGTCCCGGGACTAGCGTCCAAGAGACCCAGTACTTC. It translates to CAISPGTSVQETQYF.

V usage is TRBV4-3 and J usage is TRBJ1-5; D perhaps matches TRBD1 (5 bases). V lost 2 bases to trimming and J lost 1 base, with 9 bases between them. Germline V gene data show CDR1 as LGHNA and CDR2 as YSLEER. This CDR3 is 15 amino acids long. The DNA of the CDR3 is TGCGCCAGCAGCCAATCAGCAGGGAGCAATCAGCCCCAGCATTTT. This sequence encodes CASSQSAGSNQPQHF.

This chain connects TRBV11-2 to TRBJ1-3; D gene ambiguous. Germline V gene lookup returns CDR1 SGHAT and CDR2 FQNNGV. Between the trimmed V and J ends, which lost 3 bases and 4 bases, there was a span of 4 bases. The CDR3 is made up of 12 amino acids. Here the CDR3 DNA reads TGTGCCAGCAGCTTCCAGGGAAACACCATATATTTT. The encoded protein is CASSFQGNTIYF.

The chain has TRBV4-1 and TRBJ2-7; 7 bases are shared with TRBD1. J was trimmed by 2 bases and V by 4 bases; bases with no gene match: 5. CDR3 length: 14 amino acids. Germline V gene lookup returns CDR1 MGHRA and CDR2 YSYEKL. Written as DNA, the CDR3 is TGCGCCAGCAGCCTGGCAGGGGGAACCTACGAGCAGTACTTC. It translates to CASSLAGGTYEQYF.